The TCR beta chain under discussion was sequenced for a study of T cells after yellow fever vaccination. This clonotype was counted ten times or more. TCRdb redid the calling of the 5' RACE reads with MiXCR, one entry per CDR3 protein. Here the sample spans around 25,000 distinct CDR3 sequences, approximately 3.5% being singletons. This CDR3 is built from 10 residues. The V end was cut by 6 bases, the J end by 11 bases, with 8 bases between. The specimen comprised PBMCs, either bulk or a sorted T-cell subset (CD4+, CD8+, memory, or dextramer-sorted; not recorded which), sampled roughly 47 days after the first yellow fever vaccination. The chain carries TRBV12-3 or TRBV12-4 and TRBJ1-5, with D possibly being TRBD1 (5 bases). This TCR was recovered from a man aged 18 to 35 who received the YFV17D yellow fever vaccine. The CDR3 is CASRGTAQHF. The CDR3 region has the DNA TGTGCCAGCAGGGGGACCGCCCAGCATTTT.